This T cell receptor (beta chain) was recovered during a study of PD-1 blockade in classical Hodgkin lymphoma (dated by TCRdb to the early 2020s). At the level of the whole study: Nivolumab dosing was 3 mg/kg intravenously every 2 weeks, continuing until either disease progression or unacceptable toxicity. The study used TCR beta sequencing and CyTOF to define a peripheral blood immune signature of response to PD-1 blockade in classical Hodgkin lymphoma. Study-level results and caveats: The study was limited to a single clinical trial cohort, and causes of repertoire differences, possibly disease activity or prior therapy, remained undefined. A significant rise by C4D1 was seen in CD4+ but not CD8+ TCR diversity (p=0.0027 vs p=0.16), with the rise being most apparent in complete responders (p=0.02). Lower diversity was seen in patients whose nivolumab began less than 1 year after ASCT, and these patients were left out of later analyses so that immune reconstitution would not confound the results. Baseline diversity similar to that of newly diagnosed patients was observed in trial patients achieving complete response, whereas significantly lower diversity was observed in partial responders and progressors. Baseline TCR diversity was reported to be lower in newly diagnosed patients than in healthy donors, and even lower in relapsed/refractory patients.

Comments on this clone: Its antigen has not been determined. Base qualities are not provided; no much larger clone lies one nucleotide away.

Explained via the paper, the time point label denotes: cycle 4 day 1 (C4D1), after 6 weeks of nivolumab. Every trial patient had relapsed following autologous stem cell transplantation, and prior brentuximab vedotin exposure was what differed among cohorts A, B and C. A total of under 70 patients with relapsed/refractory classical Hodgkin lymphoma made up the trial cohort, and each patient's best overall response was complete response, partial response or progressive disease. In the multi-cohort phase II CheckMate 205 trial, trial patients received single-agent nivolumab. An independent review committee assessed best overall response by applying the 2007 International Working Group response criteria. Trial PBMCs were obtained immediately prior to nivolumab initiation (C1D1) and on therapy at cycle 2 day 1 and cycle 4 day 1. Peripheral blood was collected in 8 mL Vacutainer Cell Preparation Tubes, from which PBMCs were isolated by centrifugation and then cryopreserved.

The Qiagen DNeasy kit was used to extract genomic DNA from unsorted PBMCs and from the negatively selected CD4+ and CD8+ fractions. Using primers that anneal to V and J segments, immunoSEQ multiplex PCR amplified the TCR beta CDR3 regions. A synthetic immune receptor repertoire was used to minimize amplification bias, and any remaining bias was removed computationally after sequencing. The paper's processing steps were these. Repertoire diversity was quantified as the Shannon entropy index using custom Python scripts. Unsorted, CD4+ and CD8+ repertoires were analyzed separately, except for combined analyses in which CD4+ and CD8+ sequences were merged in silico. Clonal expansion was defined as a frequency increase of at least 2-fold after treatment compared with C1D1, and clones undetected at baseline were assigned a pseudocount of 0.5. Clones with 0 or 1 copy at C1D1 were classified as singleton clones, and clones with 2 or more copies were classified as non-singleton clones. Clones expanded in unsorted samples were labelled as CD4+, CD8+ or unknown by matching protein sequences in sorted samples from the same patient. Wilcoxon tests on paired samples were used to test diversity changes from C1D1 to C4D1. TCRdb holds this immuneACCESS table with in-frame rearrangements only. Some clones are missing; in checked studies, unresolved V genes explain under half, and the rest has no known cause. V, J and clone size are those of that table, while D and trimming were read from the DNA. Within this sample are tens of thousands of clones, with about nine tenths of them counted one time only. The ten largest clones add up to about 2.9% of the sample.

The CDR3 covers 23 residues, taking in both the cysteine and the phenylalanine. Only the CDR3 DNA stays, 69 bases, in frame from base 1. CDR1 and CDR2 are drawn from the germline V gene: LGHNA, YNFKEQ. Unmatched junction bases come to 30, with V trimmed by 4 bases and J by 6 bases. This clonotype originated in a human donor with classical Hodgkin lymphoma. Recombination linked TRBV4-2 to TRBJ1-1, and 12 junction bases match TRBD1. The source material was peripheral blood mononuclear cells (PBMCs), sampled before the fourth cycle of nivolumab. The nucleotide sequence is TGTGCCAGCAGCCGACATAGGCAGGGGGGGACAGGGGGCCCCCACGGGGATTCTTCTGAAGCTTTCTTT. It codes for CASSRHRQGGTGGPHGDSSEAFF.